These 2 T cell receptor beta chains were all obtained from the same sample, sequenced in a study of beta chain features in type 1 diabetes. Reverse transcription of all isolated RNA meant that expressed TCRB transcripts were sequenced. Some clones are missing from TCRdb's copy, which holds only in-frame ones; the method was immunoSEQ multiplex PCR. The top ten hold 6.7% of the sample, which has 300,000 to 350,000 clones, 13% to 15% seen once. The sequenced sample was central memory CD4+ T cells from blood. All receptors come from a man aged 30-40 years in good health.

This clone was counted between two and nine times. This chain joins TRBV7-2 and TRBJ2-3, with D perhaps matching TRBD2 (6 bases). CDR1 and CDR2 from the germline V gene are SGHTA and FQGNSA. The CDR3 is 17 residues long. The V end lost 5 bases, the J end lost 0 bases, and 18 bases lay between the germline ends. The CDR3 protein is CASSQVMGGTSTDTQYF. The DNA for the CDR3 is TGTGCCAGCAGCCAAGTTATGGGCGGGACTAGCACAGATACGCAGTATTTT.

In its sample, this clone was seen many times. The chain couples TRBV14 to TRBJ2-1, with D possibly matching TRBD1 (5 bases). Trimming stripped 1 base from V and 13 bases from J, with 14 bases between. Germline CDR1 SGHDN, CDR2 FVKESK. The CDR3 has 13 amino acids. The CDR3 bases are TGTGCCAGCAGCCAAGGGGGCAGGAATATACAGTTCTTC. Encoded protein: CASSQGGRNIQFF.